This TCR beta chain was recovered during a study of shared clonotypes between healthy human individuals. CDR1 SGHTA and CDR2 FQGNSA come from the germline V gene. The CDR3 spans 12 residues. V dropped 6 bases and J dropped 9; count of bases not matched to a gene: 3. This clone was observed many times. Repertoires were generated with immunoSEQ multiplex PCR, while TCRdb's copy carries only in-frame clones and drops some. The table records roughly 1,100,000 clones, approximately 70% of them present only once. The sample taken for sequencing was memory CD4+ T cells sorted from blood. This sample's subset: CD45RA-negative fraction. The TCR was taken from a man between 18 and 29 years old in good health. This sequence joins TRBV7-2 and TRBJ2-1; 9 bases map to TRBD2. CDR3 in amino acids: CASRGLAGEQFF. The CDR3 DNA reads TGTGCCAGCAGGGGACTAGCTGGTGAGCAGTTCTTC.